These T cell receptor beta chains were read from a single sample in a study of monozygotic twins with inflammatory bowel disease. For each CDR3 protein, TCRdb gives one entry from its re-call of the 5' RACE reads, without DNA. The clone table shows 140,000 to 150,000 distinct CDR3 sequences, with the ten largest holding over 1%. Sequenced material: blood. The receptors derive from a human donor with ulcerative colitis or Crohn's disease, or a healthy co-twin of an affected twin (not recorded which). The CDR3 runs from the conserved cysteine through the conserved F or W. Each record gives: J gene, V gene, CDR3 protein.

J: TRBJ2-7; V: TRBV5-6; CDR3: CASSPGGGSLYEQYF
J: TRBJ2-7; V: TRBV20-1; CDR3: CSAGVTYEQYF
J: TRBJ2-1; V: TRBV5-5; CDR3: CASSFGGPKAEQFF
J: TRBJ1-1; V: TRBV27; CDR3: CASSSGVDTEAFF
J: TRBJ1-2; V: TRBV7-2; CDR3: CASSGGGQRETGYTF
J: TRBJ1-1; V: TRBV24-1; CDR3: CATKDPMGTEAFF
J: TRBJ2-3; V: TRBV29-1; CDR3: CSVDGQTTDTQYF
J: TRBJ2-2; V: TRBV11-2; CDR3: CASSLIRTNTGELFF
J: TRBJ2-2; V: TRBV7-2; CDR3: CASEDRGPGELFF
J: TRBJ2-1; V: TRBV19; CDR3: CASSLTGTSGFNEQFF